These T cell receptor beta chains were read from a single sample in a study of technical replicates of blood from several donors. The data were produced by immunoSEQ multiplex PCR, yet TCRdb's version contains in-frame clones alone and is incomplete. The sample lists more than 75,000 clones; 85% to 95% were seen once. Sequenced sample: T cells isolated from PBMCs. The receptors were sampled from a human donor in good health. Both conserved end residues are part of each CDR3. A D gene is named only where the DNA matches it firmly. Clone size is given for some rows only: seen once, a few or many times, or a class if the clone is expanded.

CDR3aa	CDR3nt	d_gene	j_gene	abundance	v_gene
CATSGGESSGNTIYF	TGTGCCACCTCAGGAGGGGAATCCTCTGGAAACACCATATATTTT	-	TRBJ1-3	-	TRBV28
CASSSEGGKHEKLFF	TGCGCCAGCAGCTCAGAGGGGGGGAAGCATGAAAAACTGTTTTTT	-	TRBJ1-4	-	TRBV5-1
CASSELAGNYNEQFF	TGTGCCAGCAGTGAGCTAGCGGGAAACTACAATGAGCAGTTCTTC	TRBD2	TRBJ2-1	-	TRBV2
CASSQATSSGDEQFF	TGCGCCAGCAGCCAAGCGACTAGTAGTGGTGATGAGCAGTTCTTC	-	TRBJ2-1	-	TRBV4-1
CASSNGQGAPEAFF	TGTGCCAGCAGTAACGGACAGGGGGCCCCTGAAGCTTTCTTT	TRBD1	TRBJ1-1	-	TRBV28
CASSERDRGGNTIYF	TGTGCCAGCAGTGAACGGGACAGGGGGGGAAACACCATATATTTT	TRBD1	TRBJ1-3	-	TRBV6-1
CASSWTGTTDTQYF	TGTGCCAGCAGTTGGACAGGGACGACAGATACGCAGTATTTT	TRBD1	TRBJ2-3	-	TRBV27
CASSFSWLREDGAQYF	TGTGCCAGCAGTTTTAGTTGGTTGCGGGAGGACGGGGCTCAGTATTTT	TRBD2	TRBJ2-3	-	TRBV28
CASSGGRLLEQYF	TGTGCCAGTAGCGGCGGGCGGTTACTGGAGCAGTACTTC	-	TRBJ2-7	-	TRBV19
CASSLGRGSDTQYF	TGTGCCAGCAGCTTAGGAAGGGGTTCAGATACGCAGTATTTT	-	TRBJ2-3	-	TRBV7-6
CASSVHGGGAGELFF	TGTGCCAGCAGCGTCCATGGCGGGGGGGCCGGGGAGCTGTTTTTT	TRBD2	TRBJ2-2	-	TRBV9
CASSESTGVQETQYF	TGCGCCAGCAGTGAGTCGACGGGGGTCCAAGAGACCCAGTACTTC	-	TRBJ2-5	-	TRBV10-1
CASSYRGGLGGYTF	TGTGCCAGCAGTTACAGGGGCGGCCTCGGTGGCTACACCTTC	-	TRBJ1-2	-	TRBV6-5
CASTVTGGDEQYF	TGTGCCAGTACCGTGACAGGGGGCGACGAGCAGTACTTC	TRBD1	TRBJ2-7	-	TRBV19
CASSQGLWNTGELFF	TGTGCCAGCAGTCAGGGACTCTGGAACACCGGGGAGCTGTTTTTT	-	TRBJ2-2	-	TRBV6-5
CAWTQVVNEKLFF	TGTGCCTGGACCCAGGTGGTTAATGAAAAACTGTTTTTT	-	TRBJ1-4	few	TRBV30
CASSLGASGSSTGELFF	TGCGCCAGCAGCTTAGGGGCTAGCGGGAGTTCAACCGGGGAGCTGTTTTTT	TRBD2	TRBJ2-2	-	TRBV5-1